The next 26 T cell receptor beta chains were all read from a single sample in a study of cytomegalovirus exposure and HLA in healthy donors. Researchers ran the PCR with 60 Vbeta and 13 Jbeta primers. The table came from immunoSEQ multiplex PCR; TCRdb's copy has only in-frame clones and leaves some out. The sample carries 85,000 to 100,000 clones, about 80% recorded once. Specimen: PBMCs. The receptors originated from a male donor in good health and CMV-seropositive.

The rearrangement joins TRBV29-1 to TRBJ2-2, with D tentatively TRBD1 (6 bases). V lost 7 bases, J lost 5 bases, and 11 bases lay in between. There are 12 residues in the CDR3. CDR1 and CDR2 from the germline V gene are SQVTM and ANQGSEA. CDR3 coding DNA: TGCAGCGCCCTCAGGGGTACCGGGGAGCTGTTTTTT. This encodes CSALRGTGELFF.

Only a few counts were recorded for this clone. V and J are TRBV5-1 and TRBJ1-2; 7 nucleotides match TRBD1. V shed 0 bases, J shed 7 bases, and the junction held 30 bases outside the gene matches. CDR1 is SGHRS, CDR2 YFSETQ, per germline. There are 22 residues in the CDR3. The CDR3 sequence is CASSLGANMDGAEGQAGGGYTF. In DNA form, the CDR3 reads TGCGCCAGCAGCTTGGGAGCGAACATGGATGGGGCGGAAGGACAGGCGGGCGGTGGCTACACCTTC.

CDR3 DNA sequence: TGTGCCAGCAGTCCCCCACAGGGGTCTCTTGGGACCAAAAACATTCAGTACTTC. Its translation is CASSPPQGSLGTKNIQYF. This rearrangement joins TRBV28 to TRBJ2-4, with 7 bases lining up with TRBD1. CDR1 and CDR2 from the germline V gene are MDHEN and SYDVKM. This CDR3 contains 18 residues. The ends lost 5 bases at V and 2 bases at J; junction bases unmatched: 15.

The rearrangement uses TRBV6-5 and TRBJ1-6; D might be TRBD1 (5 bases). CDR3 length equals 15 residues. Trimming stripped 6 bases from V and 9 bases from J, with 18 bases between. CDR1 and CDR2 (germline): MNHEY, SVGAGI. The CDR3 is CASSRELRGISPLHF. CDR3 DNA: TGTGCCAGCAGCCGTGAACTTCGGGGGATTTCACCCCTCCACTTT.

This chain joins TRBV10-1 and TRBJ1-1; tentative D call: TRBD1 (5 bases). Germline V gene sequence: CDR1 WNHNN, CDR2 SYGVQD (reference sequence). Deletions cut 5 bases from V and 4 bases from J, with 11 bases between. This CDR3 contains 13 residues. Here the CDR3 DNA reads TGCGCCAGCAGTCAGGGTGGCGGCACTGAAGCTTTCTTT. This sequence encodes CASSQGGGTEAFF.

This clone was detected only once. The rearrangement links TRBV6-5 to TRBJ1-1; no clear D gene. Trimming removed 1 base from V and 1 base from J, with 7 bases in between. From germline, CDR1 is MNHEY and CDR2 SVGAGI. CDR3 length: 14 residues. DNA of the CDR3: TGTGCCAGCAGTTACTTAAGGAGGAACACTGAAGCTTTCTTT. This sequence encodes CASSYLRRNTEAFF.

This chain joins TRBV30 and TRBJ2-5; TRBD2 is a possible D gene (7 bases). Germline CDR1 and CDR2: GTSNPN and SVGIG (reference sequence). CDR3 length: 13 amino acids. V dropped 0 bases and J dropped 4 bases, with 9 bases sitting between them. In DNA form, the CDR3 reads TGTGCCTGGAGTGTAGGGGGGGCAGAGACCCAGTACTTC. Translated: CAWSVGGAETQYF.

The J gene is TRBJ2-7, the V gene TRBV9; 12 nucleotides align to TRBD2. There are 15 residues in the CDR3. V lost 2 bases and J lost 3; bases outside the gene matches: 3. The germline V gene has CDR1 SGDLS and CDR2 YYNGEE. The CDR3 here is CASSVGLAGHYEQYF. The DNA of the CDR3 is TGTGCCAGCAGCGTCGGACTAGCGGGGCACTACGAGCAGTACTTC.

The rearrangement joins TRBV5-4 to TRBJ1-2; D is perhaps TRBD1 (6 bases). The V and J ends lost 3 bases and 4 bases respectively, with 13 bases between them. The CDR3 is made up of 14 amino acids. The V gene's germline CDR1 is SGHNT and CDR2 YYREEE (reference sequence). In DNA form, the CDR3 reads TGTGCCAGCAGCTCGCGACAGGCCTCCTATGGCTACACCTTC. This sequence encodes CASSSRQASYGYTF.

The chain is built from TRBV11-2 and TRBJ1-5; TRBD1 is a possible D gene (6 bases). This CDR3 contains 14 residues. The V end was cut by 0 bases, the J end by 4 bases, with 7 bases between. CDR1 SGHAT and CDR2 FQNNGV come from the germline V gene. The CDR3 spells CASSLEQGNQPQHF. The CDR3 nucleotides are TGTGCCAGCAGCTTAGAGCAGGGGAATCAGCCCCAGCATTTT.

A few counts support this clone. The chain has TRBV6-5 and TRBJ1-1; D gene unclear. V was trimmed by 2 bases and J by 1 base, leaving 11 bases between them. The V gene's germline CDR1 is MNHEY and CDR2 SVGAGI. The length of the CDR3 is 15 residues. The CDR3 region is CASSYVQTKNTEAFF. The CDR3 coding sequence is TGTGCCAGCAGTTACGTACAAACAAAGAACACTGAAGCTTTCTTT.

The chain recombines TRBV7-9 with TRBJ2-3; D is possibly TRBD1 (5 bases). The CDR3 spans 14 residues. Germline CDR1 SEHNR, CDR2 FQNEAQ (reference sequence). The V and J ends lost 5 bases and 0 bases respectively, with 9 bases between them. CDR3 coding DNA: TGTGCCAGCAGCCAGCAGGGAAGCACAGATACGCAGTATTTT. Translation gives CASSQQGSTDTQYF.

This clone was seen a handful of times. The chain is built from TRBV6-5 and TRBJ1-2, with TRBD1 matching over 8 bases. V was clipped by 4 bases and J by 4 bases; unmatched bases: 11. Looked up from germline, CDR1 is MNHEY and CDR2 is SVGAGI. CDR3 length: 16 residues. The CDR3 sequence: CASSSFRTGRIYGYTF. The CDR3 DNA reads TGTGCCAGCAGTTCCTTTCGGACAGGGCGAATCTATGGCTACACCTTC.

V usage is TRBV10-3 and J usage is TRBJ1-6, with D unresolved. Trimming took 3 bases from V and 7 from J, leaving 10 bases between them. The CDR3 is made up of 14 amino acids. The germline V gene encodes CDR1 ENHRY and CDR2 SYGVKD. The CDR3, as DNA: TGTGCCATCAGTGATCGTAGGAGCAATTCACCCCTCCACTTT. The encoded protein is CAISDRRSNSPLHF.

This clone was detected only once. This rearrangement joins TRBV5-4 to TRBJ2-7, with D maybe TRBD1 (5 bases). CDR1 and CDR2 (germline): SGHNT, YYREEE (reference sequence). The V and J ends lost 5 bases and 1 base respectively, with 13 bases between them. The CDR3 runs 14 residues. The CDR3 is CASRGQGISYEQYF. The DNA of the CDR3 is TGTGCCAGCAGGGGGCAGGGAATATCCTACGAGCAGTACTTC.

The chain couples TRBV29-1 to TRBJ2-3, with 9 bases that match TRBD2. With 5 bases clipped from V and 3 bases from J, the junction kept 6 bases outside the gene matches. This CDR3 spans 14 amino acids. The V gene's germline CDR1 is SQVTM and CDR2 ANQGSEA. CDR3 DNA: TGCAGCGTTTCTTCTAGCGGGGTGACAGATACGCAGTATTTT. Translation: CSVSSSGVTDTQYF.

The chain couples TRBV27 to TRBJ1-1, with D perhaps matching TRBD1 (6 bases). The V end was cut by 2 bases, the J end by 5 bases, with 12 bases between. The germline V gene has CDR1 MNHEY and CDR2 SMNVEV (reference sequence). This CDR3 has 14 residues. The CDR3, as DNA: TGTGCCAGCAGTTTAGTGGGGGCGTCGACTGAAGCTTTCTTT. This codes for CASSLVGASTEAFF.

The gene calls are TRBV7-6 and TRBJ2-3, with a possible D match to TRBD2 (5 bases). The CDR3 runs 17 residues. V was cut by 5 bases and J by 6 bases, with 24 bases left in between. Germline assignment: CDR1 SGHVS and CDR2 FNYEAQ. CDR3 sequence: CASSDGLINGMTDTQYF. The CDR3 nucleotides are TGTGCCAGCAGCGATGGACTGATTAATGGAATGACGGATACGCAGTATTTT.

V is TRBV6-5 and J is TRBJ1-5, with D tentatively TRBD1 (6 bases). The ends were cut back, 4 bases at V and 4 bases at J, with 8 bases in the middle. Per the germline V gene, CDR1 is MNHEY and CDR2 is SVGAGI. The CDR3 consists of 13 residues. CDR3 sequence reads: CASSSTGNQPQHF. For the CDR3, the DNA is TGTGCCAGCAGTTCGACAGGTAATCAGCCCCAGCATTTT.

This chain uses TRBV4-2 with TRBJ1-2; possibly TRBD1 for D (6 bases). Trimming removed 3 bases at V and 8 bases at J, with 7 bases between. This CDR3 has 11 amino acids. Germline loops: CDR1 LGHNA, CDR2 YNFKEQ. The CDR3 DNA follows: TGTGCCAGCAGCCAGACAGGCGGCTACACCTTC. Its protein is CASSQTGGYTF.

The CDR3 is CASSPRQGDEQFF. DNA for the CDR3: TGTGCCAGCTCACCACGACAGGGCGATGAGCAGTTCTTC. The J gene is TRBJ2-1, the V gene TRBV18, with 7 bases identical to TRBD1. CDR1 and CDR2 (germline): KGHSH, LQKENI. CDR3 length: 13 residues. V trimming: 1 base; J trimming: 8 bases; junction bases outside the gene matches: 2.

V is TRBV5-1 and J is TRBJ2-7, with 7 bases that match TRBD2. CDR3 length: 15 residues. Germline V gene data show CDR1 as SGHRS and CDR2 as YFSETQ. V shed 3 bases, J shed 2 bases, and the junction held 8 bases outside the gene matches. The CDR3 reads CASSSQAGIPYEQYF. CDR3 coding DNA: TGCGCCAGCAGCTCCCAAGCGGGGATTCCCTACGAGCAGTACTTC.

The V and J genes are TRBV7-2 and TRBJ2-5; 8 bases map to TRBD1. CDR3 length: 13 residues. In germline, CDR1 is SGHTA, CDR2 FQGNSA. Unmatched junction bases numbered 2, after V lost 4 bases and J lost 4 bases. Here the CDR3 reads CASSSGGRETQYF. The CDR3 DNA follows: TGTGCCAGCAGCTCAGGGGGCCGAGAGACCCAGTACTTC.

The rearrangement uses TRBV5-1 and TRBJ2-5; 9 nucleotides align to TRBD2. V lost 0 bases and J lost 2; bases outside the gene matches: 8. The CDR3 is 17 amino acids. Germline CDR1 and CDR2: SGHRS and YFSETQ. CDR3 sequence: CASSLAGLAGNQETQYF. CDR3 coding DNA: TGCGCCAGCAGCTTGGCCGGTCTAGCGGGGAATCAAGAGACCCAGTACTTC.

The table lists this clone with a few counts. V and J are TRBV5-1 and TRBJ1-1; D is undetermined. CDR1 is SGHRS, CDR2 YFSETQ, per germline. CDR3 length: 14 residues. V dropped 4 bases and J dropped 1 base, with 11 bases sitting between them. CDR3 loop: CASSLVRWNTEAFF. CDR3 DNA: TGCGCCAGCAGCCTGGTACGGTGGAACACTGAAGCTTTCTTT.

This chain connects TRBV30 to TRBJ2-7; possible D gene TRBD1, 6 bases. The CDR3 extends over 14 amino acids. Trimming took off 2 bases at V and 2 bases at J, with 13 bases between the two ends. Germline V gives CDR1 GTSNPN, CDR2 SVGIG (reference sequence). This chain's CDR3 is CAWSQQGLAYEQYF. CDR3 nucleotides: TGTGCCTGGAGTCAGCAGGGGTTGGCCTACGAGCAGTACTTC. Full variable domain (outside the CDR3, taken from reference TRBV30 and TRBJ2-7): SQTIHQWPATLVQPVGSPLSLECTVEGTSNPNLYWYRQAAGRGLQLLFYSVGIGQISSEVPQNLSASRPQDRQFILSSKKLLLSDSGFYLCAWSQQGLAYEQYFGPGTRLTVT.